This TCR beta chain was identified during a study of blood T cell repertoires in COVID-19. About the study: The United States, Italy and Spain were the sources of the acute and convalescent COVID-19 samples. PBMCs, B-cell-depleted T cells, or T cells provided the cDNA or gDNA that made up the material.

This clone was seen a single time. Method: immunoSEQ multiplex PCR; TCRdb's copy keeps in-frame clones and lacks some. The table has roughly 53,000 clones, 70% to 90% seen once. The sample taken for sequencing was peripheral blood. The TCR originated in a human donor in a cohort sampled during active COVID-19.

The CDR3, as DNA: TGTGCCAGCTCACCAGGGGCGGGCAATCAGCCCCAGCATTTT. This gives the protein CASSPGAGNQPQHF. The chain has TRBV18 and TRBJ1-5; a possible D gene is TRBD1 (5 bases). Trimming took 2 bases from V and 2 from J, leaving 7 bases between them. Germline CDR1 reads KGHSH; CDR2 reads LQKENI. CDR3 length: 14 residues.